This passage covers 26 T cell receptor beta chains from one sample sequenced in a study of cytomegalovirus exposure and HLA in healthy donors (dated by TCRdb to the late 2010s). To prepare the library, the immunoSEQ multiplex PCR assay was applied. The multiplex PCR relied on a mix of 60 forward primers for TCR Vbeta segments and 13 reverse primers for TCR Jbeta segments. Drawn from immuneACCESS, this table holds only the in-frame rearrangements with V and J called that TCRdb kept. Clones are partly lost; checked studies trace under half to an unresolved V gene and leave the rest unexplained. The table kept for this sample lists around 40,000 clones. Clones ranked in the top ten supply 5.5% to 6% of the sample. Sequenced material: PBMCs. These receptors were taken from a human donor in good health.

J is TRBJ2-7 and V is TRBV7-3; 9 nucleotides agree with TRBD2. After removal of 4 bases from V and 6 bases from J, the junction contained 10 bases not matched to a gene. This CDR3 is built from 15 residues. Germline lookup yields CDR1 SGHTA and CDR2 FQGTGA. CDR3 bases: TGTGCCAGCAGCTGGGAAGGGCGGGGGGGATCCGAGCAGTACTTC. It is translated as CASSWEGRGGSEQYF.

The chain has TRBV7-9 and TRBJ1-2, with D uncertain. Trimming removed 5 bases at V and 8 bases at J, with 18 bases between. The germline V gene encodes CDR1 SEHNR and CDR2 FQNEAQ (reference sequence). CDR3 length: 14 amino acids. CDR3 loop: CASSQSIVSGGYTF. CDR3 sequence (DNA): TGTGCCAGCAGCCAAAGTATTGTGAGCGGAGGCTACACCTTC. Complete variable domain (other parts from reference TRBV7-9 and TRBJ1-2): DTGVSQNPRHKITKRGQNVTFRCDPISEHNRLYWYRQTLGQGPEFLTYFQNEAQLEKSRLLSDRFSAERPKGSFSTLEIQRTEQGDSAMYLCASSQSIVSGGYTFGSGTRLTVV.

The gene calls are TRBV5-1 and TRBJ1-1; D call uncertain. Per the germline V gene, CDR1 is SGHRS and CDR2 is YFSETQ. Trimming removed 3 bases from V and 1 base from J, with 10 bases in between. CDR3 length: 14 residues. The CDR3 here is CASSSGPGNTEAFF. The CDR3 nucleotides are TGCGCCAGCAGCTCTGGCCCAGGGAACACTGAAGCTTTCTTT.

This rearrangement joins TRBV27 to TRBJ1-5; D unresolved. Between the trimmed V and J ends, which lost 0 bases and 6 bases, there was a span of 9 bases. The germline V gene encodes CDR1 MNHEY and CDR2 SMNVEV (reference sequence). The length of the CDR3 is 14 residues. The CDR3: CASSLSGSGQPQHF. CDR3 in DNA: TGTGCCAGCAGTTTATCGGGTTCGGGTCAGCCCCAGCATTTT.

The V and J genes are TRBV5-4 and TRBJ1-2, with D maybe TRBD1 (6 bases). V gave up 5 bases and J gave up 5 bases, with 16 bases separating them. This CDR3 has 14 residues. Germline V gives CDR1 SGHNT, CDR2 YYREEE (reference sequence). Here the CDR3 DNA reads TGTGCCAGCAGACTGGTGGGGGCTCAATATGGCTACACCTTC. As protein: CASRLVGAQYGYTF. Drawing the rest from reference TRBV5-4 and TRBJ1-2, the complete variable domain is ETGVTQSPTHLIKTRGQQVTLRCSSQSGHNTVSWYQQALGQGPQFIFQYYREEENGRGNFPPRFSGLQFPNYSSELNVNALELDDSALYLCASRLVGAQYGYTFGSGTRLTVV.

The rearrangement joins TRBV29-1 to TRBJ1-2; TRBD1 matches 7 bases. Germline V gives CDR1 SQVTM, CDR2 ANQGSEA. The CDR3 extends over 15 amino acids. V lost 6 bases and J lost 0; bases outside the gene matches: 10. This CDR3 reads CSVVPGTAANYGYTF. In DNA, the CDR3 is TGCAGCGTCGTCCCCGGGACAGCCGCTAACTATGGCTACACCTTC.

The chain employs TRBV15 and TRBJ2-3, with D maybe TRBD1 (6 bases). CDR1 and CDR2 from the germline V gene are LNHNV and YYDKDF (reference sequence). V shed 5 bases and J shed 5 bases, with 14 bases lying between them. CDR3 length: 14 residues. The CDR3: CATSLASRGDTQYF. CDR3 sequence (DNA): TGTGCCACCAGCTTAGCCTCCAGGGGAGATACGCAGTATTTT.

This chain connects TRBV6-1 to TRBJ2-3; D may be TRBD2 (6 bases). The length of the CDR3 is 14 residues. The germline V and J ends were trimmed by 1 base and 1 base, with 6 bases remaining between them. Germline values: CDR1 MNHNS, CDR2 SASEGT. CDR3 in amino acids: CASSEGGGTDTQYF. The CDR3 DNA reads as TGTGCCAGCAGTGAAGGGGGGGGCACAGATACGCAGTATTTT.

The chain couples TRBV29-1 to TRBJ2-7, with TRBD2 matching over 9 bases. This CDR3 contains 13 residues. The V gene's germline CDR1 is SQVTM and CDR2 ANQGSEA. V was pared by 0 bases and J by 4 bases, with 1 base of the junction left unmatched. The CDR3 nucleotides read TGCAGCGTTGAAGAGGGACTAGCTTACGAGCAGTACTTC. The encoded protein is CSVEEGLAYEQYF.

CDR3 DNA: TGTGCCAGCAGCGTAGCCGGACAGGGGAGCTATGGCTACACCTTC. Its protein is CASSVAGQGSYGYTF. The genes are TRBV9 and TRBJ1-2; 9 bases are shared with TRBD1. V trimming: 0 bases; J trimming: 4 bases; junction bases outside the gene matches: 4. Germline V gene data show CDR1 as SGDLS and CDR2 as YYNGEE. CDR3 size: 15 residues.

The V call is TRBV30, the J call TRBJ2-5; D not resolved. In germline, CDR1 is GTSNPN, CDR2 SVGIG (reference sequence). V lost 1 base, J lost 2 bases, and 8 bases lay in between. This CDR3 spans 13 amino acids. The CDR3 loop is CAWSDLGQETQYF. The CDR3 nucleotides are TGTGCCTGGAGTGATCTCGGGCAAGAGACCCAGTACTTC.

The V gene is TRBV27, the J gene TRBJ1-6, with D perhaps TRBD1 (5 bases). CDR1 and CDR2 (germline): MNHEY, SMNVEV (reference sequence). The length of the CDR3 is 14 residues. Trimming removed 4 bases from V and 8 bases from J, with 12 bases in between. This CDR3 is CASSSDSLDSPLHF. CDR3 DNA sequence: TGTGCCAGCAGTTCCGACAGTCTCGATTCACCCCTCCACTTT.

The CDR3 DNA reads as TGTGCCAGCTCACCTCACCCATTCAGATCTAATGAAAAACTGTTTTTT. It codes for CASSPHPFRSNEKLFF. The chain links TRBV18 to TRBJ1-4; D is undetermined. The CDR3 contains 16 residues. CDR1 is KGHSH, CDR2 LQKENI, per germline. V was pared by 3 bases and J by 3 bases, with 14 bases between. The whole variable domain, filled in from reference TRBV18 and TRBJ1-4, reads NAGVMQNPRHLVRRRGQEARLRCSPMKGHSHVYWYRQLPEEGLKFMVYLQKENIIDESGMPKERFSAEFPKEGPSILRIQQVVRGDSAAYFCASSPHPFRSNEKLFFGSGTQLSVL.

The V and J genes are TRBV29-1 and TRBJ2-5; no clear D. This CDR3 region has 12 residues. The V gene's germline CDR1 is SQVTM and CDR2 ANQGSEA. Trimming left V 3 bases short and J 3 bases short, with 8 bases between. The CDR3 DNA is TGCAGCGTTGACTACTTAAAAGAGACCCAGTACTTC. Translated, it gives CSVDYLKETQYF.

The chain uses TRBV7-2 and TRBJ1-6; no clear D. Germline assignment: CDR1 SGHTA and CDR2 FQGNSA. The CDR3 contains 15 residues. Trimming pared 0 bases from V and 9 bases from J, leaving 12 bases between. CDR3 loop: CASSLAHNIASPLHF. CDR3 nucleotides: TGTGCCAGCAGCTTAGCGCACAATATAGCTTCACCCCTCCACTTT.

This chain links TRBV28 with TRBJ1-5, with no clear D. In germline, CDR1 is MDHEN, CDR2 SYDVKM. The CDR3 contains 12 residues. The CDR3 sequence is CASGESNQPQHF. The DNA of the CDR3 is TGTGCGTCGGGTGAGAGCAATCAGCCCCAGCATTTT.

This chain links TRBV5-1 with TRBJ1-6; 8 bases align to TRBD1. J gave up 10 bases and V 4 bases, and 10 bases lay outside the gene matches. Germline V lookup: CDR1 SGHRS, CDR2 YFSETQ. The CDR3 spans 15 residues. CDR3 loop: CASSPGTGVGSPLHF. The CDR3 nucleotides are TGCGCCAGCAGCCCCGGGACAGGCGTTGGGTCACCCCTCCACTTT.

The rearrangement uses TRBV15 and TRBJ1-1; the D is unclear. V gave up 0 bases and J gave up 5 bases, with 13 bases separating them. Germline CDR1 reads LNHNV; CDR2 reads YYDKDF (reference sequence). The CDR3 is made up of 15 amino acids. The DNA of the CDR3 is TGTGCCACCAGCAGAGATGGCCGCGCAGGAACTGAAGCTTTCTTT. It encodes CATSRDGRAGTEAFF.

The chain is built from TRBV14 and TRBJ1-6; D is undetermined. This CDR3 region has 15 residues. CDR1 is SGHDN and CDR2 is FVKESK in the germline V gene. V dropped 6 bases and J dropped 3 bases, with 12 bases sitting between them. CDR3 sequence (DNA): TGTGCCAGCAGAGCCGGCGGAAGCTATAATTCACCCCTCCACTTT. Protein: CASRAGGSYNSPLHF.

The rearrangement links TRBV5-1 to TRBJ2-3; TRBD2 agrees at 10 bases. Losses at the gene ends were 4 bases for V and 0 bases for J; bases not matched to a gene: 2. The CDR3 contains 15 residues. Germline loops: CDR1 SGHRS, CDR2 YFSETQ. In nucleotides, the CDR3 is TGCGCCAGCAGCGAGCGGGGGGGGAGCACAGATACGCAGTATTTT. Protein sequence: CASSERGGSTDTQYF.

V gene TRBV5-1 combines with J gene TRBJ1-4, with 7 bases that match TRBD1. CDR1 is SGHRS and CDR2 is YFSETQ in the germline V gene. The CDR3 runs 13 residues. Trimming cost V 4 bases and J 6 bases; bases outside gene matches: 3. Here the CDR3 DNA reads TGCGCCAGCAGCACCGGACAGGATGAAAAACTGTTTTTT. It specifies CASSTGQDEKLFF.

The chain links TRBV6-6 to TRBJ1-5; TRBD1 matches 7 bases. This CDR3 has 15 residues. Germline values: CDR1 MNHNY, CDR2 SVGAGI (reference sequence). Trimming took 6 bases from V and 0 from J; bases not matched to a gene: 5. In nucleotides, the CDR3 is TGTGCCAGCAGGGGGACAGAATATAGCAATCAGCCCCAGCATTTT. Its translation: CASRGTEYSNQPQHF.

V gene TRBV5-1 combines with J gene TRBJ2-3; D is possibly TRBD2 (6 bases). The V end was cut by 5 bases, the J end by 10 bases, with 23 bases between. The CDR3 consists of 15 residues. CDR1 SGHRS and CDR2 YFSETQ come from the germline V gene. CDR3: CASRPRDLTWWAQYF. CDR3 in DNA: TGCGCCAGCAGACCGCGGGACCTGACTTGGTGGGCGCAGTATTTT.

The chain employs TRBV7-9 and TRBJ1-1; TRBD1 agrees at 9 bases. Per the germline V gene, CDR1 is SEHNR and CDR2 is FQNEAQ (reference sequence). The CDR3 has 17 residues. V gave up 1 base and J gave up 2 bases; unmatched junction bases: 8. CDR3 residues: CASSLDLVGQGNTEAFF. In DNA, the CDR3 is TGTGCCAGCAGCTTAGACCTGGTGGGACAGGGAAACACTGAAGCTTTCTTT.

The rearrangement links TRBV7-6 to TRBJ1-2; 9 bases line up with TRBD1. V trimming: 4 bases; J trimming: 2 bases; junction bases outside the gene matches: 2. The CDR3 has 14 residues. Germline loops: CDR1 SGHVS, CDR2 FNYEAQ. The CDR3 spells CASSSGQGNYGYTF. The CDR3 coding sequence is TGTGCCAGCAGCTCGGGACAGGGCAACTATGGCTACACCTTC.

The J gene is TRBJ2-3, the V gene TRBV5-1; the D is unclear. CDR1 and CDR2 (germline): SGHRS, YFSETQ. V was clipped by 2 bases and J by 2 bases, with 3 bases between them. This CDR3 spans 12 amino acids. The CDR3 region is CASSLHTDTQYF. CDR3 bases: TGCGCCAGCAGCTTACACACAGATACGCAGTATTTT.